Below, one TCR beta chain is given with its context. The specificity of this receptor is unknown. The input lacks base qualities; no much larger clone sits a single base away. These data come from a study of metastatic and nonmetastatic thyroid tumors (dated by TCRdb to the early 2020s). A note on the overall study: The researchers compared repertoires between peripheral blood samples and tumor or nodule tissue samples from patients with malignant or benign thyroid disease.

Results the study describes overall, beyond this receptor: In both blood and tumor samples, malignant tumors were reported to have significantly higher TCR beta diversity than benign nodules.

The CDR3, cysteine through phenylalanine, is 11 amino acids long. The sequence is cut down to CDR3 DNA, 33 bases in frame from base 1. Trimming at the junction amounts to 6 bases on V and 0 bases on J, and the germline ends lie 2 bases apart. CDR1 is given as MNHEY and CDR2 as SVGEGT, both from the germline V gene. Before undergoing thyroid surgery, none of the patients had been given any kind of treatment. Using T-cell receptor beta sequencing, the study looked back at clinical samples from patients collected from the early 2010s to the late 2010s. Preparation of the library involved PCR. The instrument given in TCRdb is Illumina HiSeq 4000. High-throughput sequencing was used to profile the TCR beta-chain CDR3 region of every patient. Under the source paper's analysis protocol: Drawing on CDR3 differences between clinicopathological groups, the researchers built a classifier meant to tell apart patients with distant-metastatic papillary thyroid cancer. The Shannon index was used to measure repertoire diversity, and the Morisita-Horn index was used to measure how similar tumor and blood repertoires were. In-frame beta chains were kept once TCRdb had trimmed the public reads at Q25 with fastp and called clones with MiXCR. TCRdb's processing, not the study's, gives the V and J calls here. For this sample the table gives some 15,000 clones, of which about 30% were detected only once. The ten most abundant clones make up roughly 13% of the sample.

This clonotype originated in a male donor with papillary thyroid cancer or a benign thyroid nodule (not recorded which). Some clones in this sample may be carry-over from other donors' samples. In this chain, TRBV6-2 or TRBV6-3 is recombined with TRBJ2-5, with the D gene too uncertain to name. Sequenced sample: tumor tissue. The DNA is as follows: TGTGCCAGCAGGTACCAAGAGACCCAGTACTTC. This encodes CASRYQETQYF.